Listed below are T cell receptor beta chains from one sample, sequenced in a study of cytotoxic CD8 clonotypes in ibrutinib-treated CLL. Repertoires were generated with immunoSEQ multiplex PCR, while TCRdb's copy carries only in-frame clones and drops some. The data contain 150,000 or so clones, over 75% of them seen just once; the ten biggest clones take up around 3.1%. Sequences were derived from PBMCs, sampled at disease progression, from a patient treated with ibrutinib. The origin of the receptors is a human donor with chronic lymphocytic leukemia. CDR3s leave out the opening cysteine and the closing phenylalanine or tryptophan. The order of the fields is J gene, D gene, V gene, CDR3 protein. D genes are given only for firm matches.

j_gene: TRBJ2-7; d_gene: NA; v_gene: TRBV19; CDR3aa: ASSIGTGERSYEQY
j_gene: TRBJ2-4; d_gene: NA; v_gene: TRBV2; CDR3aa: ASHPVEGVAKNIQY
j_gene: TRBJ2-7; d_gene: TRBD2; v_gene: TRBV6-1; CDR3aa: ASSPGLAEYEQY
j_gene: TRBJ2-2; d_gene: NA; v_gene: TRBV5-6; CDR3aa: ASSLGPTNTGELF
j_gene: TRBJ1-5; d_gene: TRBD1; v_gene: TRBV6-5; CDR3aa: ASSPRQGSQPQH
j_gene: TRBJ1-3; d_gene: NA; v_gene: TRBV9; CDR3aa: ASSVGLRGNTIY
j_gene: TRBJ1-1; d_gene: NA; v_gene: TRBV5-1; CDR3aa: ASIPQGFNTEAF
j_gene: TRBJ1-2; d_gene: TRBD1; v_gene: TRBV6-5; CDR3aa: ASSRTGYYYT
j_gene: TRBJ2-7; d_gene: NA; v_gene: TRBV7-8; CDR3aa: ASSLSVLEVSEQY
j_gene: TRBJ2-3; d_gene: NA; v_gene: TRBV18; CDR3aa: ASSLASTDTQY
j_gene: TRBJ1-1; d_gene: TRBD1; v_gene: TRBV9; CDR3aa: ASSSRTGEGDTEAF
j_gene: TRBJ2-7; d_gene: TRBD2; v_gene: TRBV11-2; CDR3aa: ASSLGFGTSVSYEQY
j_gene: TRBJ2-5; d_gene: TRBD1; v_gene: TRBV11-2; CDR3aa: ASSFTGGVETQY
j_gene: TRBJ2-3; d_gene: TRBD2; v_gene: TRBV7-6; CDR3aa: ASSPGLAGSSDTQY
j_gene: TRBJ2-1; d_gene: TRBD1; v_gene: TRBV7-9; CDR3aa: ASSLLGYRTGSYNEQF
j_gene: TRBJ1-1; d_gene: NA; v_gene: TRBV10-2; CDR3aa: ASSEGLGYTEAF
j_gene: TRBJ1-5; d_gene: NA; v_gene: TRBV9; CDR3aa: ASSPHAGGNQPQH
j_gene: TRBJ1-1; d_gene: NA; v_gene: TRBV6-4; CDR3aa: ASRKTGQTQAF
j_gene: TRBJ2-1; d_gene: TRBD2; v_gene: TRBV29-1; CDR3aa: SVKGTRREQF
j_gene: TRBJ1-5; d_gene: NA; v_gene: TRBV27; CDR3aa: ASSFRNTDQPQH
j_gene: TRBJ1-5; d_gene: NA; v_gene: TRBV7-2; CDR3aa: ASSPRGGNNQPQH
j_gene: TRBJ2-3; d_gene: TRBD1; v_gene: TRBV5-1; CDR3aa: ASSLGQGWLDTQY
j_gene: TRBJ2-3; d_gene: NA; v_gene: TRBV6-1; CDR3aa: ASTHGGPRLGTQY
j_gene: TRBJ2-5; d_gene: NA; v_gene: TRBV15; CDR3aa: ATGSGSWETQY
j_gene: TRBJ2-3; d_gene: NA; v_gene: TRBV5-4; CDR3aa: ASSFRDTQY